Listed here are 5 T cell receptor beta chains from one sample, sequenced in a study of blood T cells in healthy people across ages. It was with a sample-barcoded 5' primer and a J-beta primer mix that a second PCR of roughly 6 to 12 cycles was run. Via MiXCR, TCRdb re-called the 5' RACE reads, giving one row per CDR3 protein. The sample includes 1,300,000 or so distinct CDR3 sequences, roughly 64% of them seen just once. Sequencing was done on a sample of blood. Source of these receptors: a man aged 18 to 30 in good health.

The chain couples TRBV3-1 to TRBJ2-7; D uncertain. Germline V gives CDR1 LGHDT, CDR2 YNNKEL (reference sequence). This CDR3 comprises 15 residues. Between the trimmed V and J ends, which lost 0 bases and 2 bases, there was a span of 11 bases. The DNA for the CDR3 is TGTGCCAGCAGCCAAGATACGGCAGGACCCTACGAGCAGTACTTC. It translates to CASSQDTAGPYEQYF.

V and J are TRBV11-3 and TRBJ2-7; D is perhaps TRBD2 (5 bases). The CDR3 covers 17 residues. Per germline, CDR1 SGHNT and CDR2 YENEEA. Trimming stripped 0 bases from V and 0 bases from J, with 15 bases between. CDR3 coding DNA: TGTGCCAGCAGCTTAGATCACGGACTCTACAGCTCCTACGAGCAGTACTTC. It specifies CASSLDHGLYSSYEQYF.

The chain employs TRBV11-1 and TRBJ2-5; the D gene could be TRBD1 or TRBD2 (5 bases each). The CDR3 consists of 15 residues. CDR1 and CDR2 from the germline V gene are SGHAT and FQDESV (reference sequence). Trimming pared 1 base from V and 3 bases from J, leaving 12 bases between. CDR3 sequence reads: CASSLGRDGEETQYF. In nucleotides, the CDR3 is TGTGCCAGCAGCTTAGGCAGGGACGGAGAAGAGACCCAGTACTTC.

This clonotype was picked up a small number of times. This chain uses TRBV7-8 with TRBJ2-7, with TRBD1 matching 8 bases. This CDR3 comprises 17 residues. Germline V gene sequence: CDR1 SGHVS, CDR2 FQNEAQ. After removal of 3 bases from V and 0 bases from J, the junction contained 10 bases not matched to a gene. CDR3 residues: CASSFLLGQGLSYEQYF. As DNA, the CDR3 is TGTGCCAGCAGCTTCCTCCTCGGACAGGGCCTCTCCTACGAGCAGTACTTC.

This clonotype was detected only a few times. This sequence joins TRBV4-3 and TRBJ1-1; TRBD1 is a possible D gene (5 bases). V was clipped by 2 bases and J by 5 bases, with 9 bases between them. Germline-derived CDR1 and CDR2 are LGHNA and YSLEER. The CDR3 contains 13 residues. This chain's CDR3 is CASSQKRGTEAFF. CDR3 DNA: TGCGCCAGCAGCCAAAAGAGGGGAACTGAAGCTTTCTTT.